This is a list of T cell receptor beta chains from one sample in a study of blood T cell repertoires in COVID-19. Using immunoSEQ multiplex PCR, the repertoire was profiled, and TCRdb retains in-frame clones only, with some absent. Of approximately 390,000 clones in the sample, about 89% were seen once. The material sequenced was peripheral blood. The receptors were gathered from a woman aged 55-69 years with COVID-19, enrolled during active disease. The CDR3 runs from the conserved cysteine through the conserved F or W. The D gene is left open where the match is weak. Size tells how often a clone was seen (once, few, many) or the class of an expanded clone, and some rows leave it out.

V gene,clone size,D gene,J gene,CDR3 protein,CDR3 DNA
TRBV15,NA,TRBD1,TRBJ1-4,CATSLQGAGEKLFF,TGTGCCACCAGCCTTCAGGGGGCGGGTGAAAAACTGTTTTTT
TRBV28,NA,NA,TRBJ1-5,CASSSTYGQPQHF,TGTGCCAGCAGTTCAACTTACGGTCAGCCCCAGCATTTT
TRBV20-1,NA,TRBD2,TRBJ2-1,CSARPTSEQFF,TGCAGTGCTAGGCCGACTAGCGAGCAGTTCTTC
TRBV7-6,NA,TRBD1,TRBJ1-4,CASSTLQGANEKLFF,TGTGCCAGCAGCACCCTACAGGGGGCTAATGAAAAACTGTTTTTT
TRBV3-1/TRBV3-2,NA,NA,TRBJ1-1,CASSLTGTWNTEAFF,TGTGCCAGCAGCCTTACCGGGACATGGAACACTGAAGCTTTCTTT
TRBV15,NA,TRBD1,TRBJ1-6,CATSRQGVDSPLHF,TGTGCCACCAGCAGACAGGGGGTCGATTCACCCCTCCACTTT
TRBV18,NA,TRBD1,TRBJ2-7,CASSRGQAFSYEQYF,TGTGCCAGCTCACGCGGACAGGCCTTCTCCTACGAGCAGTACTTC
TRBV9,NA,NA,TRBJ2-3,CASSPQVGPVDTQYF,TGTGCCAGCAGCCCACAGGTGGGGCCCGTAGATACGCAGTATTTT
TRBV28,NA,NA,TRBJ1-1,CASTIPGGWTEAFF,TGTGCCAGCACCATTCCGGGGGGTTGGACTGAAGCTTTCTTT
TRBV19,NA,NA,TRBJ1-6,CASRAGASNNSPLHF,TGTGCCAGTAGGGCGGGGGCATCGAATAATTCACCCCTCCACTTT
TRBV5-1,NA,NA,TRBJ2-2,CASSLAPQAANTGELFF,TGCGCCAGCAGCTTGGCCCCACAGGCCGCGAACACCGGGGAGCTGTTTTTT
TRBV30,few,NA,TRBJ1-3,CAWIPAVSGNTIYF,TGTGCCTGGATTCCAGCGGTCTCTGGAAACACCATATATTTT
TRBV27,NA,NA,TRBJ2-7,CASSLWRRGYEQYF,TGTGCCAGCAGTTTATGGAGACGGGGATACGAGCAGTACTTC
TRBV19,NA,TRBD1,TRBJ2-5,CASSAGQGMGEETQYF,TGTGCCAGTAGTGCCGGACAGGGAATGGGGGAGGAGACCCAGTACTTC